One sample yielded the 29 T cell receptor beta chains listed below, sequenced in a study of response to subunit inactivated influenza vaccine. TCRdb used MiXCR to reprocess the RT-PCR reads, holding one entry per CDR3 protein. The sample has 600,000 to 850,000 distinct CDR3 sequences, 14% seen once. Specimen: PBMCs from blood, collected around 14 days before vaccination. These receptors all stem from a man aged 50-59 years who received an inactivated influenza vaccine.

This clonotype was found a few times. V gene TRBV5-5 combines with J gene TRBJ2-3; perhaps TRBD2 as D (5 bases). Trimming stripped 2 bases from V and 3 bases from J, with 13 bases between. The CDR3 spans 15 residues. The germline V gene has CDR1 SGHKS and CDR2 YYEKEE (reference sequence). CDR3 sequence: CASSFSGSPTDTQYF. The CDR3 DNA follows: TGTGCCAGCAGCTTTTCGGGGAGCCCAACAGATACGCAGTATTTT.

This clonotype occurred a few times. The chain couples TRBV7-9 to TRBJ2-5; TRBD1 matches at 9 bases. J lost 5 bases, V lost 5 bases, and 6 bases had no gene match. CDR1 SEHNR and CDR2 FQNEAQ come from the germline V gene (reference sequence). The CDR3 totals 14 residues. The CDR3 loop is CASSDRGVRETQYF. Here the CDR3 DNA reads TGTGCCAGCAGCGACAGGGGGGTCAGGGAGACCCAGTACTTC.

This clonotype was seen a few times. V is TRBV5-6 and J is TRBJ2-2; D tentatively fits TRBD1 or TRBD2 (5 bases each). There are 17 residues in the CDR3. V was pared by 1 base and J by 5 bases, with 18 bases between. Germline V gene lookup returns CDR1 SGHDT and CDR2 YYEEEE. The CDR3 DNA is TGTGCCAGCAGCTTGCTATCGGGTATGGGACGGACCGGGGAGCTGTTTTTT. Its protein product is CASSLLSGMGRTGELFF. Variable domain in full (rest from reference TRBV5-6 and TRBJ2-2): DAGVTQSPTHLIKTRGQQVTLRCSPKSGHDTVSWYQQALGQGPQFIFQYYEEEERQRGNFPDRFSGHQFPNYSSELNVNALLLGDSALYLCASSLLSGMGRTGELFFGEGSRLTVL.

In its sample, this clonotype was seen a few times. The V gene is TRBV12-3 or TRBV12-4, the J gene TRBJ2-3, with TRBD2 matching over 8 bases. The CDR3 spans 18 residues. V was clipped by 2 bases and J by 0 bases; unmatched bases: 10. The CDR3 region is CASSLKGLAGISTDTQYF. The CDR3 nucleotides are TGTGCCAGCAGTTTAAAGGGATTAGCGGGAATCAGCACAGATACGCAGTATTTT.

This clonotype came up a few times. The CDR3 DNA follows: TGTGCCAGCAGCTTAGCAGGATTTGCCGATACGCAGTATTTT. Protein sequence: CASSLAGFADTQYF. This sequence joins TRBV7-6 and TRBJ2-3, with D unresolved. This CDR3 has 14 residues. The V and J ends lost 0 bases and 6 bases respectively, with 10 bases between them. The germline V gene encodes CDR1 SGHVS and CDR2 FNYEAQ.

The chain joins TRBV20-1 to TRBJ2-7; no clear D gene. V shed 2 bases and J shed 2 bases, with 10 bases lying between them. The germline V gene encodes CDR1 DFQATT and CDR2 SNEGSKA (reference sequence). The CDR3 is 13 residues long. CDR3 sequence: CSARSTRTYEQYF. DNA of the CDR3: TGCAGTGCTAGATCGACTCGCACCTACGAGCAGTACTTC.

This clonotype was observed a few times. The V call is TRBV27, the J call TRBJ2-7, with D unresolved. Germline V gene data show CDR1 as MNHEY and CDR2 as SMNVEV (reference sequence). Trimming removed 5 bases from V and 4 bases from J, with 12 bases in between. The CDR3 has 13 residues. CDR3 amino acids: CASSQTPWYEQYF. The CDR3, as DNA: TGTGCCAGCAGTCAGACCCCCTGGTACGAGCAGTACTTC.

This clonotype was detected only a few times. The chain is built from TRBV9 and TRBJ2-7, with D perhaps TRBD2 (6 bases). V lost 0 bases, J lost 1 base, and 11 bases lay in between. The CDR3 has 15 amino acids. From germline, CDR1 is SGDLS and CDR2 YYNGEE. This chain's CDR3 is CASSVGGVNSYEQYF. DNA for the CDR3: TGTGCCAGCAGCGTAGGCGGGGTCAATTCCTACGAGCAGTACTTC. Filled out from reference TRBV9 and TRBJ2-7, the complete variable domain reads DSGVTQTPKHLITATGQRVTLRCSPRSGDLSVYWYQQSLDQGLQFLIQYYNGEERAKGNILERFSAQQFPDLHSELNLSSLELGDSALYFCASSVGGVNSYEQYFGPGTRLTVT.

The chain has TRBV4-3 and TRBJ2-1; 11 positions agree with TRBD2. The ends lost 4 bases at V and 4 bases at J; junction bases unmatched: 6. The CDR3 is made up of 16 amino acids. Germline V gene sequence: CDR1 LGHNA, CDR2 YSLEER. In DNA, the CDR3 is TGCGCCAGCAGCCGCGTAGCGGGGGGGAATTACAATGAGCAGTTCTTC. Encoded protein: CASSRVAGGNYNEQFF.

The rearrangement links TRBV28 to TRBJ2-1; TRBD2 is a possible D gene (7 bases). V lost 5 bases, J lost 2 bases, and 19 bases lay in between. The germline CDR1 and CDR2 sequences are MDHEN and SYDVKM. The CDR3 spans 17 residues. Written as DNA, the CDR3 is TGTGCCAGCAGTCCTTTAGAGGGGGGGCATGCCTACAATGAGCAGTTCTTC. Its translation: CASSPLEGGHAYNEQFF.

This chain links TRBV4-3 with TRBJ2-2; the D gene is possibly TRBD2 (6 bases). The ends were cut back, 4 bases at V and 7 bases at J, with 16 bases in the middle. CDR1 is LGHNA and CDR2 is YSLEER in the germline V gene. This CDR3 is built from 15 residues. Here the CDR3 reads CASSPTWGVDGELFF. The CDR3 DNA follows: TGCGCCAGCAGCCCGACTTGGGGGGTCGACGGGGAGCTGTTTTTT.

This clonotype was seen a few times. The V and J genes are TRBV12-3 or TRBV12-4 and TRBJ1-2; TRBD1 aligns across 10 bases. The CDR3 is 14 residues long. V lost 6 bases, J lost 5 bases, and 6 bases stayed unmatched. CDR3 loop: CASSKTGGAYGYTF. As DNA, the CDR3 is TGTGCCAGCAGCAAGACAGGGGGCGCGTATGGCTACACCTTC.

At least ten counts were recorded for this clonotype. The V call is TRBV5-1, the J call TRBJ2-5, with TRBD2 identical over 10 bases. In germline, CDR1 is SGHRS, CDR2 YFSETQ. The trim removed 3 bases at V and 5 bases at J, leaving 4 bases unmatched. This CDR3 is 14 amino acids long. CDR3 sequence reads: CASSSKTSGETQYF. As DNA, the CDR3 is TGCGCCAGCAGCTCGAAGACTAGCGGGGAGACCCAGTACTTC. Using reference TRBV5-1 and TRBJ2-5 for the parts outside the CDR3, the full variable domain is KAGVTQTPRYLIKTRGQQVTLSCSPISGHRSVSWYQQTPGQGLQFLFEYFSETQRNKGNFPGRFSGRQFSNSRSEMNVSTLELGDSALYLCASSSKTSGETQYFGPGTRLLVL.

The CDR3 nucleotides read TGTGCCAGCAGGGTCCTAGGCTACGAGCAGTACTTC. Its protein is CASRVLGYEQYF. The J gene is TRBJ2-7, the V gene TRBV6-1; D gene unclear. Germline loops: CDR1 MNHNS, CDR2 SASEGT. This CDR3 has 12 amino acids. With 6 bases removed from V and 3 bases from J, the gap between germline ends came to 9 bases.

CDR3 residues: CASSLGTSGFTGELFF. DNA of the CDR3: TGTGCCAGCAGCTTAGGGACTAGCGGATTCACCGGGGAGCTGTTTTTT. This sequence joins TRBV7-8 and TRBJ2-2; 10 positions match TRBD2. Looked up from germline, CDR1 is SGHVS and CDR2 is FQNEAQ. This CDR3 has 16 amino acids. With V trimmed by 1 base and J by 4 bases, 3 bases remained unmatched.

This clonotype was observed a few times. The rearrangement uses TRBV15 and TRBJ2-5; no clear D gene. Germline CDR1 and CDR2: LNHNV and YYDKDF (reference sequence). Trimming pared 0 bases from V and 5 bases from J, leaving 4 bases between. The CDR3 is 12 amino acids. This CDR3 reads CATSRDFETQYF. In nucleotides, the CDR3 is TGTGCCACCAGCAGAGATTTTGAGACCCAGTACTTC.

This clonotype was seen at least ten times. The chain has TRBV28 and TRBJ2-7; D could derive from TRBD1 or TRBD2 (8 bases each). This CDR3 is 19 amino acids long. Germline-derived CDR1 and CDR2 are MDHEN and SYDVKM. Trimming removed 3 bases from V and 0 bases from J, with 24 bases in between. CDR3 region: CASSFPNRGGTGSSYEQYF. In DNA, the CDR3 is TGTGCCAGCAGTTTCCCAAACCGGGGGGGGACAGGAAGCTCCTACGAGCAGTACTTC.

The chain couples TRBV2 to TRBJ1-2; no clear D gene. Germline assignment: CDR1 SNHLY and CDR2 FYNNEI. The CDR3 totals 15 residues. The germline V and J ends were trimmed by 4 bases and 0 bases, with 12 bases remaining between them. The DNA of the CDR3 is TGTGCCAGCAGTGTGGGGTCAGAAACTAACTATGGCTACACCTTC. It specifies CASSVGSETNYGYTF.

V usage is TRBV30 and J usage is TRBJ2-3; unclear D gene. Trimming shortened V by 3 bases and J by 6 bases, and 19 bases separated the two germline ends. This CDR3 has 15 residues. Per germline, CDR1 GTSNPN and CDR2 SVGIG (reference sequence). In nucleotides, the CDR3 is TGTGCCTGGAGACTTGGAACAAACCTGGGGGATACGCAGTATTTT. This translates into CAWRLGTNLGDTQYF.

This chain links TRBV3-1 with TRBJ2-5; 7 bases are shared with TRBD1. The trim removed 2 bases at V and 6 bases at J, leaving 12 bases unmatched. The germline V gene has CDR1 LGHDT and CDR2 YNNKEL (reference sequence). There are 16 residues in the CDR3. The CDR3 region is CASSQPLRDRYQTQYF. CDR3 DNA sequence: TGTGCCAGCAGCCAACCCCTGAGGGACAGATATCAGACCCAGTACTTC.

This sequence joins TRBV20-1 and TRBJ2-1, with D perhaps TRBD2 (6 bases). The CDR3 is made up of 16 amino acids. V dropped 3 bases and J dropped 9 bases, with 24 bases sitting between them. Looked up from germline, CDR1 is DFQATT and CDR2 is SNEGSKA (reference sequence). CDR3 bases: TGCAGTGCTAGTAAAGTGATCGCGGGACGTTATCGTGAGCAGTTCTTC. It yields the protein CSASKVIAGRYREQFF.

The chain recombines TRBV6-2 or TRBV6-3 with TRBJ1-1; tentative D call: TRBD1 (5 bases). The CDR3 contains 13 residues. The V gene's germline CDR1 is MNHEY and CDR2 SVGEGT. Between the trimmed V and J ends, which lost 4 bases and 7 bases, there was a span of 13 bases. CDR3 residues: CASSWGMRSEAFF. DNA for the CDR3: TGTGCCAGCAGTTGGGGGATGAGGAGTGAAGCTTTCTTT.

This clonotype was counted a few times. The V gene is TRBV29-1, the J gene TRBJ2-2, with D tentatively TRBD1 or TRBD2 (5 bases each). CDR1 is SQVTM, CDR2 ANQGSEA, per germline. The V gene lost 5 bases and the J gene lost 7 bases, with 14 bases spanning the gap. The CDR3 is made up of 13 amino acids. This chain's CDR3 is CSVTGTHGGELFF. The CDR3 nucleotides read TGCAGCGTTACCGGGACCCACGGCGGGGAGCTGTTTTTT.

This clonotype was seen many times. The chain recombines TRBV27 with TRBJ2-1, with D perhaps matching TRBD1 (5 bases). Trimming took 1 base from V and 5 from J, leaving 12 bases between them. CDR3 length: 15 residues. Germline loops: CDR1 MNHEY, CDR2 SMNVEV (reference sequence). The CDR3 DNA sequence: TGTGCCAGCAGTTTATTCGACAGCCTGAACAATGAGCAGTTCTTC. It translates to CASSLFDSLNNEQFF.

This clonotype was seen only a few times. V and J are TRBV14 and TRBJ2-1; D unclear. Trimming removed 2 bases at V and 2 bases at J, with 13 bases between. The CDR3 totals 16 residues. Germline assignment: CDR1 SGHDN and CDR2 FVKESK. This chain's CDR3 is CASSQIYTSTYNEQFF. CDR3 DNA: TGTGCCAGCAGCCAAATCTACACATCCACCTACAATGAGCAGTTCTTC.

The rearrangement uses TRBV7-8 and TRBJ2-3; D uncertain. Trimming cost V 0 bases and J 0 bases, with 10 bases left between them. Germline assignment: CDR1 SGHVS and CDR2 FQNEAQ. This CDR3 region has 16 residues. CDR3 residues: CASSLADGQSTDTQYF. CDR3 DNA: TGTGCCAGCAGCTTAGCCGACGGGCAGAGCACAGATACGCAGTATTTT.

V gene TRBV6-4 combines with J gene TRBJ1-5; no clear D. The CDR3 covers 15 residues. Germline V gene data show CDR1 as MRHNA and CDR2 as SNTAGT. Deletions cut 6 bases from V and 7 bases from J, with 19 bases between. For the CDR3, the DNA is TGTGCCAGCAGCGCTAAGGCGGGGAGAGGGCAGCCCCAGCATTTT. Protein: CASSAKAGRGQPQHF.

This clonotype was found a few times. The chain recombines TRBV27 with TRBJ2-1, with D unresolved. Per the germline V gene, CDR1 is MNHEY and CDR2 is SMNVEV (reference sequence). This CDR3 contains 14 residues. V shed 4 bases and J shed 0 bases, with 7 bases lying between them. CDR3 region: CASSSGASYNEQFF. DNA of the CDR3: TGTGCCAGCAGTTCAGGCGCCTCCTACAATGAGCAGTTCTTC.

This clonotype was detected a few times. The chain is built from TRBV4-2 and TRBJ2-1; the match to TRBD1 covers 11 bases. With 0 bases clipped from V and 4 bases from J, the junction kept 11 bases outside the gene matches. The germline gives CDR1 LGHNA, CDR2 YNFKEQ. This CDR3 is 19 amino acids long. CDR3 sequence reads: CASSQETQLDRGRYNEQFF. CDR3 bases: TGTGCCAGCAGCCAAGAGACGCAACTGGACAGGGGGCGATACAATGAGCAGTTCTTC.